The TCR beta chain described here comes from a study of cytomegalovirus exposure and HLA in healthy donors. General observations from the study: CMV antigen specificity of a few CMV-associated chains was confirmed in vitro. In an earlier analysis, in approximately 570 donors, most V segments appeared productive either ~90% or ~30% of the time. Another analysis was done later, and it associated around 15,000 TCR beta sequences with HLA alleles at 0.05 false discovery rate.

CDR1 and CDR2 (germline): MNHNS, SASEGT. The CDR3 length is 14 residues. J gave up 2 bases and V 5 bases, and 3 bases lay outside the gene matches. PCR employed 60 Vbeta and 13 Jbeta primers. Per the original data handling: An analysis that came later counted tens of millions of unique TCR beta chains, 10 million to 11 million shared. Measured with immunoSEQ multiplex PCR; TCRdb has only the in-frame clones, and not every one. The V and J calls and clone size come from that table; D and trimming were worked out from the DNA. The sample comprises roughly 190,000 clones, roughly four fifths of which are singletons, and 3.4% rests with the top ten. Points on this clone: Its antigen is not identified.

V gene TRBV6-1 combines with J gene TRBJ1-5; 7 bases fit TRBD1. The sequenced sample was PBMCs. The sequence came from a man between 35 and 55 years old in good health and CMV-seropositive. CDR3 sequence (DNA): TGTGCCAGCAGTACAGGGGCTGGCAATCAGCCCCAGCATTTT. Its translation: CASSTGAGNQPQHF.